This is a list of T cell receptor beta chains from one sample in a study of B cell selection in AIRE deficiency. Repertoires were generated with immunoSEQ multiplex PCR, while TCRdb's copy carries only in-frame clones and drops some. The table includes roughly 14,000 clones, approximately 94% detected once. Sequencing was done on a sample of Tregs sorted from PBMCs. These receptors were taken from a human donor with AIRE deficiency. Both conserved end residues are part of each CDR3. Fields, in order: D gene, clone size, J gene, V gene, CDR3 protein, CDR3 DNA. The D gene is left open where the match is weak. Clone sizes are given selectively: once, few, many, or a class where the clone is expanded.

>TRBD1|once|TRBJ1-2|TRBV19
CASTTRTGGSGYTF
TGTGCCAGTACTACCCGGACAGGGGGCTCTGGCTACACCTTC
>TRBD2|NA|TRBJ2-1|TRBV19
CASSIGLAGGNSYNEQFF
TGTGCCAGTAGTATAGGACTAGCGGGAGGTAACTCCTACAATGAGCAGTTCTTC
>TRBD2|NA|TRBJ2-1|TRBV6-4
CASSGAGGNNEQFF
TGTGCCAGCAGTGGGGCGGGAGGTAACAATGAGCAGTTCTTC
>TRBD2|NA|TRBJ2-6|TRBV7-3
CASSLAGGPGANVLTF
TGTGCCAGCAGCCTAGCGGGAGGGCCTGGGGCCAACGTCCTGACTTTC
>TRBD2|once|TRBJ2-1|TRBV7-2
CASSSLGLAVRGEQFF
TGTGCCAGCAGCTCCCTCGGACTAGCGGTTAGAGGTGAGCAGTTCTTC
>NA|once|TRBJ2-7|TRBV7-1
CASSISYSASSYEQYF
TGTGCCAGCAGCATTAGTTACAGCGCGAGCTCCTACGAGCAGTACTTC
>TRBD1|NA|TRBJ2-6|TRBV4-1
CASSQNTGQDSVGANVLTF
TGCGCCAGCAGCCAAAACACGGGACAGGATTCTGTTGGGGCCAACGTCCTGACTTTC
>TRBD2|once|TRBJ2-3|TRBV28
CASTERTRLAGGTDTQYF
TGTGCCAGCACCGAACGCACCCGACTAGCGGGAGGTACAGATACGCAGTATTTT
>NA|NA|TRBJ2-5|TRBV15
CATSRGGISSSETQYF
TGTGCCACCAGCAGAGGGGGTATAAGTTCTTCGGAGACCCAGTACTTC
>TRBD1|NA|TRBJ2-6|TRBV5-4
CASRSGGSDWANVLTF
TGTGCCTCAAGATCAGGGGGCTCCGATTGGGCCAACGTCCTGACTTTC
>NA|few|TRBJ1-5|TRBV19
CASSIGPGLGYQPQHF
TGTGCCAGTAGTATAGGTCCGGGTCTCGGGTATCAGCCCCAGCATTTT
>NA|NA|TRBJ1-6|TRBV27
CASSPRRLSPLHF
TGTGCCAGCAGCCCAAGGAGACTATCACCCCTCCACTTT
>TRBD1|NA|TRBJ2-1|TRBV5-1
CASSFRGRGGIEYNEQFF
TGCGCCAGCAGCTTCAGGGGGCGAGGCGGGATTGAGTACAATGAGCAGTTCTTC
>NA|NA|TRBJ1-6|TRBV27
CASSPPSYNSPLHF
TGTGCCAGCAGTCCTCCATCGTATAATTCACCCCTCCACTTT
>NA|NA|TRBJ2-7|TRBV28
CASSFRSRGVSEQYF
TGTGCCAGCAGTTTTAGGAGCAGGGGGGTTAGCGAGCAGTACTTC
>NA|NA|TRBJ2-1|TRBV27
CASSFIGKGGNNEQFF
TGTGCCAGCAGTTTCATCGGGAAAGGAGGGAACAATGAGCAGTTCTTC
>NA|NA|TRBJ2-3|TRBV30
CAWSVISDTQYF
TGTGCCTGGAGTGTGATATCAGATACGCAGTATTTT
>TRBD2|NA|TRBJ2-7|TRBV2
CASSATSGITHEQYF
TGTGCCAGCAGTGCGACTAGCGGGATTACCCACGAGCAGTACTTC